This T cell receptor beta chain came from a study of control samples from healthy donors and cancer patients. TCRdb's copy holds only in-frame clones and misses some; the assay was immunoSEQ multiplex PCR. The sample records about 84,000 clones, around 84% being singletons. CDR3 length: 11 amino acids. The germline V and J ends were trimmed by 3 bases and 7 bases, with 5 bases remaining between them. Germline-derived CDR1 and CDR2 are SGHAT and FQNNGV. The TCR comes from a man aged 55 to 70 with head and neck cancer. Sequencing was performed on PBMCs. The chain has TRBV11-2 and TRBJ2-3, with D uncertain. The CDR3: CASSLGNTQYF. The CDR3 nucleotides are TGTGCCAGCAGCTTGGGAAATACGCAGTATTTT.